Listed here are 26 T cell receptor beta chains from one sample, sequenced in a study of chemoradiotherapy in HPV16-positive cancers. The data were produced by immunoSEQ multiplex PCR, yet TCRdb's version contains in-frame clones alone and is incomplete. The data show about 3,100 clones, roughly 90% seen once. Sequenced material: tumor tissue, taken from a patient who underwent chemoradiotherapy. The receptors here all came from a human donor with HPV-associated anogenital cancer.

The chain links TRBV6-6 to TRBJ2-2; no definite D call. The V end lost 2 bases, the J end lost 7 bases, and 14 bases lay between the germline ends. The CDR3 has 15 amino acids. The germline gives CDR1 MNHNY, CDR2 SVGAGI (reference sequence). CDR3 bases: TGTGCCAGCAGTTACGGGAACAGATATTTCGGGGAGCTGTTTTTT. Translated, it gives CASSYGNRYFGELFF.

The V call is TRBV27, the J call TRBJ2-2; weak D call: TRBD2 (5 bases). Germline V gives CDR1 MNHEY, CDR2 SMNVEV (reference sequence). This CDR3 region has 14 residues. V was pared by 8 bases and J by 1 base, with 11 bases between. The CDR3 protein is CASSDSQNTGELFF. Here the CDR3 DNA reads TGTGCCAGCTCGGACTCACAGAACACCGGGGAGCTGTTTTTT.

The J gene is TRBJ2-3, the V gene TRBV29-1, with TRBD2 matching 15 bases. CDR3 length: 15 amino acids. CDR1 SQVTM and CDR2 ANQGSEA come from the germline V gene. The V gene end was trimmed by 6 bases and the J gene end by 2 bases; junction bases not matched to a gene: 3. CDR3: CSVRTSGGATDTQYF. The CDR3 DNA follows: TGCAGCGTAAGGACTAGCGGGGGGGCCACAGATACGCAGTATTTT.

The chain recombines TRBV19 with TRBJ1-5; D is possibly TRBD1 (6 bases). The germline CDR1 and CDR2 sequences are LNHDA and SQIVND (reference sequence). V lost 10 bases to trimming and J lost 7 bases, with 23 bases between them. There are 15 residues in the CDR3. The CDR3 spells CATSDISSDRQPQHF. DNA for the CDR3: TGTGCCACCTCGGACATCAGTTCCGACAGGCAGCCCCAGCATTTT.

The chain employs TRBV9 and TRBJ1-2; a weak D match, TRBD1 (5 bases). V was trimmed by 4 bases and J by 4 bases, leaving 14 bases between them. There are 14 residues in the CDR3. Germline V gene lookup returns CDR1 SGDLS and CDR2 YYNGEE. The CDR3 loop reads CASSKAGGSYGYTF. The CDR3 coding sequence is TGTGCCAGCAGCAAGGCGGGGGGTTCCTATGGCTACACCTTC.

The chain links TRBV30 to TRBJ1-2; perhaps TRBD1 as D (6 bases). This CDR3 comprises 12 residues. Trimming removed 8 bases at V and 2 bases at J, with 12 bases between. Germline assignment: CDR1 GTSNPN and CDR2 SVGIG (reference sequence). CDR3 sequence (DNA): TGTGCCGGAGGCCAGGGGAACTATGGCTACACCTTC. Translated: CAGGQGNYGYTF. Drawing the rest from reference TRBV30 and TRBJ1-2, the complete variable domain is SQTIHQWPATLVQPVGSPLSLECTVEGTSNPNLYWYRQAAGRGLQLLFYSVGIGQISSEVPQNLSASRPQDRQFILSSKKLLLSDSGFYLCAGGQGNYGYTFGSGTRLTVV.

The chain links TRBV5-1 to TRBJ2-7, with D perhaps TRBD1 (8 bases). V was clipped by 0 bases and J by 3 bases, with 13 bases between them. This CDR3 spans 15 amino acids. In germline, CDR1 is SGHRS, CDR2 YFSETQ. CDR3 coding DNA: TGCGCCAGCAGCTTGGTACAGGGGGGGTTCTACGAGCAGTACTTC. Amino acids: CASSLVQGGFYEQYF.

V gene TRBV19 combines with J gene TRBJ1-2; no clear D. V lost 4 bases and J 8 bases, leaving 14 bases between the germline ends. Germline CDR1 LNHDA, CDR2 SQIVND (reference sequence). This CDR3 has 13 amino acids. The CDR3 DNA is TGTGCCAGTAGTAAAGGCCAGTATGACGGCTACACCTTC. Encoded protein: CASSKGQYDGYTF. The whole variable domain, remainder taken from reference TRBV19 and TRBJ1-2, is DGGITQSPKYLFRKEGQNVTLSCEQNLNHDAMYWYRQDPGQGLRLIYYSQIVNDFQKGDIAEGYSVSREKKESFPLTVTSAQKNPTAFYLCASSKGQYDGYTFGSGTRLTVV.

The chain combines TRBV6-5 with TRBJ1-5; tentatively, D is TRBD1 (5 bases). The CDR3 totals 16 residues. Germline V CDR1 and CDR2: MNHEY, SVGAGI. The V and J ends lost 2 bases and 0 bases respectively, with 11 bases between them. The CDR3 bases are TGTGCCAGCAGTTACGGGGCTCCAGATAGCAATCAGCCCCAGCATTTT. It codes for CASSYGAPDSNQPQHF.

V gene TRBV7-2 combines with J gene TRBJ1-2; the D is unclear. Germline-derived CDR1 and CDR2 are SGHTA and FQGNSA. This CDR3 has 15 residues. The germline V and J ends were trimmed by 1 base and 4 bases, with 13 bases remaining between them. CDR3 coding DNA: TGTGCCAGCAGCTTAGGGTGGGGTCTAAGCTATGGCTACACCTTC. It specifies CASSLGWGLSYGYTF.

The chain is built from TRBV29-1 and TRBJ2-1; maybe TRBD1 (6 bases). Germline assignment: CDR1 SQVTM and CDR2 ANQGSEA. There are 12 residues in the CDR3. Trimming removed 4 bases from V and 6 bases from J, with 10 bases in between. The CDR3 is CSVAEQGNEQFF. The DNA of the CDR3 is TGCAGCGTTGCCGAACAGGGCAATGAGCAGTTCTTC.

J is TRBJ2-3 and V is TRBV9; D not resolved. This CDR3 contains 13 residues. Trimming left V 0 bases short and J 1 base short, with 3 bases between. Germline V gene data show CDR1 as SGDLS and CDR2 as YYNGEE. The CDR3 here is CASSVGGTDTQYF. The CDR3 DNA reads TGTGCCAGCAGCGTAGGCGGCACAGATACGCAGTATTTT.

V and J are TRBV7-2 and TRBJ1-5; TRBD1 is a possible D gene (5 bases). Germline-derived CDR1 and CDR2 are SGHTA and FQGNSA. V shed 5 bases and J shed 5 bases, with 13 bases lying between them. This CDR3 is built from 14 residues. The CDR3 protein is CASSAQGGDQPQHF. DNA of the CDR3: TGTGCCAGCAGCGCACAAGGAGGGGATCAGCCCCAGCATTTT.

V is TRBV5-1 and J is TRBJ2-1; D is unclear. The germline V gene has CDR1 SGHRS and CDR2 YFSETQ. V shed 4 bases and J shed 8 bases, with 13 bases lying between them. The CDR3 extends over 13 amino acids. DNA for the CDR3: TGCGCCAGCAGCCGACCCGGGTGGGATGAGCAGTTCTTC. Residues: CASSRPGWDEQFF.

This clone was counted a single time. The chain carries TRBV2 and TRBJ2-3; no clear D. The CDR3 has 12 amino acids. Germline V lookup: CDR1 SNHLY, CDR2 FYNNEI. Trimming removed 3 bases from V and 0 bases from J, with 1 base in between. Here the CDR3 DNA reads TGTGCCAGCAGTGAGAGCACAGATACGCAGTATTTT. This gives the protein CASSESTDTQYF.

The V and J genes are TRBV9 and TRBJ2-2; D is tentatively TRBD1 or TRBD2 (5 bases each). Germline CDR1 reads SGDLS; CDR2 reads YYNGEE. The V end lost 6 bases, the J end lost 5 bases, and 17 bases lay between the germline ends. CDR3 length: 15 amino acids. The CDR3 region has the DNA TGTGCCAGCACGAGGGACCAGGGCAGGACCGGGGAGCTGTTTTTT. It is translated as CASTRDQGRTGELFF.

The chain combines TRBV6-6 with TRBJ1-3; D uncertain. The germline CDR1 and CDR2 sequences are MNHNY and SVGAGI (reference sequence). The V gene lost 4 bases and the J gene lost 8 bases, with 18 bases spanning the gap. The CDR3 spans 15 residues. This CDR3 reads CASSSKLGSGDTIYF. CDR3 nucleotides: TGTGCCAGCAGTTCTAAGTTAGGCAGTGGGGACACCATATATTTT.

The genes are TRBV7-2 and TRBJ2-2; D not certain. The CDR3 loop spans 14 amino acids. Looked up from germline, CDR1 is SGHTA and CDR2 is FQGNSA. With 2 bases removed from V and 0 bases from J, the gap between germline ends came to 4 bases. CDR3 sequence reads: CASSLTTNTGELFF. As DNA, the CDR3 is TGTGCCAGCAGCTTAACTACGAACACCGGGGAGCTGTTTTTT.

The chain has TRBV9 and TRBJ2-5; D is undetermined. Germline V lookup: CDR1 SGDLS, CDR2 YYNGEE. V was pared by 0 bases and J by 5 bases, with 11 bases between. The CDR3 consists of 14 residues. The CDR3 loop is CASSVVSSSETQYF. The CDR3 DNA is TGTGCCAGCAGCGTAGTGTCATCATCGGAGACCCAGTACTTC.

This sequence joins TRBV11-2 and TRBJ1-6; D gene uncertain. V dropped 3 bases and J dropped 0 bases, with 9 bases sitting between them. This CDR3 comprises 16 residues. The germline V gene encodes CDR1 SGHAT and CDR2 FQNNGV. CDR3 residues: CASSFSVSSYNSPLHF. Written as DNA, the CDR3 is TGTGCCAGCAGCTTTTCCGTGAGCTCCTATAATTCACCCCTCCACTTT.

The genes are TRBV2 and TRBJ2-5; 12 positions match TRBD2. Germline CDR1 reads SNHLY; CDR2 reads FYNNEI. The CDR3 has 15 amino acids. V shed 10 bases and J 5 bases; nucleotides not matched to a gene: 11. CDR3 in DNA: TGTGCCACCGGGACTAGCGGGTCTCGGGGGGAGACCCAGTACTTC. Protein: CATGTSGSRGETQYF.

The chain carries TRBV5-4 and TRBJ2-5; D unresolved. With 1 base removed from V and 4 bases from J, the gap between germline ends came to 8 bases. Germline CDR1 and CDR2: SGHNT and YYREEE (reference sequence). The CDR3 loop spans 13 amino acids. CDR3 nucleotide sequence: TGTGCCAGCAGCTTGCAGCTAGGAGAGACCCAGTACTTC. The encoded protein is CASSLQLGETQYF.

V usage is TRBV5-6 and J usage is TRBJ1-1; D not certain. V was trimmed by 4 bases and J by 3 bases, leaving 16 bases between them. There are 15 residues in the CDR3. Germline CDR1 reads SGHDT; CDR2 reads YYEEEE. The DNA of the CDR3 is TGTGCCAGCAGCGGACTAATAGACCGAGACACTGAAGCTTTCTTT. As protein: CASSGLIDRDTEAFF.

The rearrangement uses TRBV5-6 and TRBJ2-5; 14 nucleotides align to TRBD2. The V gene end was trimmed by 1 base and the J gene end by 0 bases; junction bases not matched to a gene: 5. Germline V lookup: CDR1 SGHDT, CDR2 YYEEEE. The CDR3 totals 18 residues. CDR3 DNA: TGTGCCAGCAGCTTGTGTGGGACTAGCGGGAGTTACCAAGAGACCCAGTACTTC. This encodes CASSLCGTSGSYQETQYF.

CDR3 DNA sequence: TGCGCCAGCAGTGAGACGGTAGGGGCCCCGCAGTATTTT. Its protein is CASSETVGAPQYF. This chain links TRBV10-2 with TRBJ2-3; TRBD1 is a possible D gene (5 bases). The CDR3 loop spans 13 amino acids. Germline loops: CDR1 WSHSY, CDR2 SAAADI. Deletions cut 2 bases from V and 10 bases from J, with 13 bases between.

The chain recombines TRBV4-3 with TRBJ1-1; tentative D call: TRBD1 (6 bases). CDR3 length equals 15 residues. The V gene lost 2 bases and the J gene lost 1 base, with 11 bases spanning the gap. Germline V CDR1 and CDR2: LGHNA, YSLEER. This CDR3 is CASSQSGDKNTEAFF. CDR3 DNA sequence: TGCGCCAGCAGCCAATCCGGGGACAAGAACACTGAAGCTTTCTTT.